This T cell receptor beta chain was identified during a study of blood T cell repertoires in COVID-19. Study as a whole: From the United States, Italy and Spain came samples of acute and convalescent COVID-19.

TCRdb keeps only in-frame clones here, not all; method: immunoSEQ multiplex PCR. The repertoire holds nearly 300,000 clones, just under 90% seen once, with 2.5% to 3.5% in the top ten. Clinical history as reported by participants underpinned cohort assignment. A case of COVID-19 had been met by exposed participants within 2 weeks before study entry. Sequences were obtained from PBMCs or T cells enriched from blood (not recorded which). This TCR was sampled from a woman in her 50s who had been exposed to COVID-19.

The CDR3 is CASSLADSRSGNTIYF. DNA of the CDR3: TGTGCCAGCAGTTTAGCTGACAGCCGCTCTGGAAACACCATATATTTT. This chain uses TRBV28 with TRBJ1-3; TRBD1 might be the D (5 bases). The germline V and J ends were trimmed by 2 bases and 0 bases, with 11 bases remaining between them. The germline V gene has CDR1 MDHEN and CDR2 SYDVKM. This CDR3 has 16 residues.